The clone carrying this T cell receptor (beta chain) was observed many times. The CDR3 is 14 amino acids. Trimming removed 6 bases from V and 1 base from J; junction bases left unmatched: 4. CDR1 MNHEY and CDR2 SMNVEV come from the germline V gene (reference sequence). TCRdb used MiXCR to reprocess the 5' RACE reads, holding one entry per CDR3 protein. Here the sample spans roughly 27,000 distinct CDR3 sequences, about 4% being singletons. This sample stems from a study of early T cells in non-severe SARS-CoV-2 infection. The rearrangement joins TRBV27 to TRBJ2-7; 9 positions agree with TRBD1. This clonotype was obtained from an adult who was a healthcare worker with PCR-confirmed SARS-CoV-2 infection or an uninfected control (not recorded which). What was sequenced was whole blood. CDR3 nucleotides: TGTGCCAGCAGCACAGGGGGCGCGTCCTACGAGCAGTACTTC. Its translation: CASSTGGASYEQYF.